The 15 T cell receptor beta chains given below trace back to one sample, sequenced in a study of T cells after yellow fever vaccination (dated by TCRdb to the late 2010s). The sample's treatment or condition label, in plain terms: live attenuated yellow fever vaccine strain. Library creation used 5' RACE. These reads were obtained on an Illumina HiSeq 2500. The raw public data were reprocessed by TCRdb itself: fastp quality trimming at Q25, MiXCR clonotype calling, in-frame beta chains only. Rows are combined by CDR3 protein, so each entry shows the most common genes and DNA. Here the sample has around 340,000 distinct CDR3 sequences; more than 8.5% occur a single time. Over 15% of the sample comes from the top ten. Sequences were derived from PBMCs, sampled on the day of the first yellow fever vaccination. The source of these receptors is a man aged 18 to 29 who received the YFV17D yellow fever vaccine.

The J gene is TRBJ2-7, the V gene TRBV7-2, with D tentatively TRBD2 (6 bases). V shed 10 bases and J shed 7 bases, with 20 bases lying between them. CDR1 SGHTA and CDR2 FQGNSA come from the germline V gene. The CDR3 extends over 13 amino acids. The CDR3 DNA sequence: TGTGCCATGACCCCGGGGCGCCGGGAGGAGCAGTACTTC. Translating gives CAMTPGRREEQYF.

In the case of this clonotype: A much larger clone differs from this one at a single base, so this may be a read error. The genes are TRBV24-1 and TRBJ2-2; 9 bases align to TRBD1. The CDR3 runs 14 residues. Germline V gene lookup returns CDR1 KGHDR and CDR2 SFDVKD. The CDR3 nucleotides are TGTGCCACCCAGGGACAGGGAGGTCCCGGGGAGCAGTTTTTT. Protein product: CATQGQGGPGEQFF.

V is TRBV7-2 and J is TRBJ1-2, with D hard to call. Trimming removed 1 base from V and 4 bases from J, with 7 bases in between. The CDR3 contains 13 residues. CDR1 SGHTA and CDR2 FQGNSA come from the germline V gene. The CDR3 is CASSLEGVYGYTF. In DNA, the CDR3 is TGTGCCAGCAGCTTAGAGGGAGTCTATGGCTACACCTTC.

This chain links TRBV6-1 with TRBJ2-2; TRBD1 agrees at 10 bases. V trimming: 6 bases; J trimming: 7 bases; junction bases outside the gene matches: 8. CDR1 is MNHNS and CDR2 is SASEGT in the germline V gene. The CDR3 is made up of 15 amino acids. Written as DNA, the CDR3 is TGTGCCAGCAGCCCGACAGGGGGCACGGTCGGGGAGCTGTTTTTT. This encodes CASSPTGGTVGELFF.

The table lists this clonotype with a few counts. The chain recombines TRBV6-1 with TRBJ1-1; no definite D call. This CDR3 region has 14 residues. Germline CDR1 is MNHNS and CDR2 is SASEGT. The V end was cut by 6 bases, the J end by 2 bases, with 13 bases between. The CDR3 reads CASRKPTENTEAFF. CDR3 sequence (DNA): TGTGCCAGCAGAAAACCGACTGAAAACACTGAAGCTTTCTTT.

This clonotype has more than one count but fewer than ten. The chain employs TRBV5-1 and TRBJ1-6; no firm D call. V was trimmed by 1 base and J by 0 bases, leaving 8 bases between them. The germline CDR1 and CDR2 sequences are SGHRS and YFSETQ. This CDR3 is 16 amino acids long. This CDR3 reads CASSLMGSSYNSPLHF. The CDR3 DNA reads TGCGCCAGCAGCTTGATGGGGAGCTCCTATAATTCACCCCTCCACTTT.

In its sample, this clonotype was seen a few times. This chain joins TRBV7-9 and TRBJ1-1; no clear D gene. V lost 5 bases and J lost 0, with 10 bases in between. The CDR3 length is 14 residues. The germline CDR1 and CDR2 sequences are SEHNR and FQNEAQ (reference sequence). As DNA, the CDR3 is TGTGCCAGCAGCCTCCGGGATCTGAACACTGAAGCTTTCTTT. Residues: CASSLRDLNTEAFF.

This clonotype was counted a few times. The chain combines TRBV12-3 or TRBV12-4 with TRBJ1-1, with D unresolved. V lost 5 bases and J 8 bases, leaving 9 bases between the germline ends. The CDR3 has 11 residues. CDR3 in DNA: TGTGCCAGCAGTGTCGGACCCGAAGCTTTCTTT. This codes for CASSVGPEAFF.

This clonotype occurred a few times. The chain couples TRBV7-9 to TRBJ1-1, with D maybe TRBD1 (6 bases). Germline CDR1 is SEHNR and CDR2 is FQNEAQ (reference sequence). V lost 5 bases to trimming and J lost 0 bases, with 16 bases between them. The CDR3 runs to 16 residues. This CDR3 reads CASSPRGGGMNTEAFF. CDR3 DNA sequence: TGTGCCAGCAGCCCCAGAGGGGGAGGCATGAACACTGAAGCTTTCTTT.

The CDR3 region has the DNA TGTGCCAGCAGCTTAGGGGTCAGGGTGGGCACCGGGGAGCTGTTTTTT. This encodes CASSLGVRVGTGELFF. V and J are TRBV11-2 and TRBJ2-2; D might be TRBD1 (5 bases). The V end was cut by 1 base, the J end by 4 bases, with 13 bases between. This CDR3 spans 16 amino acids. CDR1 and CDR2 (germline): SGHAT, FQNNGV.

This clonotype was observed a few times. The V call is TRBV7-2, the J call TRBJ2-6; D unresolved. CDR3 length equals 15 residues. V lost 2 bases and J lost 2, with 7 bases in between. From germline, CDR1 is SGHTA and CDR2 FQGNSA. CDR3 bases: TGTGCCAGCAGCTTAACAACGGCTGGGGCCAACGTCCTGACTTTC. It yields the protein CASSLTTAGANVLTF.

This clonotype has a handful of counts. V gene TRBV20-1 combines with J gene TRBJ1-2, with 7 bases matching TRBD1. Germline V gene sequence: CDR1 DFQATT, CDR2 SNEGSKA (reference sequence). There are 13 residues in the CDR3. V gave up 5 bases and J gave up 4 bases; unmatched junction bases: 7. This chain's CDR3 is CSAFHSGGYGYTF. For the CDR3, the DNA is TGCAGTGCTTTTCACTCAGGGGGCTATGGCTACACCTTC.

This clonotype was detected ten times or more. The chain combines TRBV9 with TRBJ2-1, with TRBD1 matching over 7 bases. The V segment lost 2 bases and the J segment 6 bases; nucleotides outside the gene matches: 2. Germline values: CDR1 SGDLS, CDR2 YYNGEE. The CDR3 consists of 13 residues. The CDR3 region is CASSVNRGNEQFF. The CDR3 coding sequence is TGTGCCAGCAGCGTTAACAGGGGCAATGAGCAGTTCTTC. Using reference TRBV9 and TRBJ2-1 for the parts outside the CDR3, the full variable domain is DSGVTQTPKHLITATGQRVTLRCSPRSGDLSVYWYQQSLDQGLQFLIQYYNGEERAKGNILERFSAQQFPDLHSELNLSSLELGDSALYFCASSVNRGNEQFFGPGTRLTVL.

This clonotype has just a few counts. This chain uses TRBV7-8 with TRBJ1-2; 9 bases fit TRBD1. The CDR3 loop spans 13 amino acids. After removal of 7 bases from V and 4 bases from J, the junction contained 4 bases not matched to a gene. The germline V gene has CDR1 SGHVS and CDR2 FQNEAQ. In nucleotides, the CDR3 is TGTGCCAGCAACACACAGGGGGCCTATGGCTACACCTTC. Translating gives CASNTQGAYGYTF.

The CDR3 DNA reads TGTGCCAGCAGCCCCCCCGACGGGGAGCTGTTTTTT. Amino acid sequence: CASSPPDGELFF. The V gene is TRBV11-2, the J gene TRBJ2-2; D is ambiguous. This CDR3 spans 12 amino acids. Germline V lookup: CDR1 SGHAT, CDR2 FQNNGV. The V end was cut by 5 bases, the J end by 7 bases, with 8 bases between.